The sequence of this T cell receptor (beta chain) was determined in a study of technical replicates of blood from a handful of donors. This clone has only one observation. Only in-frame clones appear in the TCRdb table, and some are missing; sequencing was by immunoSEQ multiplex PCR. The sample lists over 60,000 clones; approximately 93% were seen once. The V segment lost 3 bases and the J segment 1 base; nucleotides outside the gene matches: 1. In germline, CDR1 is MNHNS, CDR2 SASEGT. This CDR3 spans 14 amino acids. The sequence derives from a human donor in good health. The chain recombines TRBV6-1 with TRBJ1-1, with 8 nucleotides matching TRBD1. Sample: T cells isolated from PBMCs. As DNA, the CDR3 is TGTGCCAGCAGTGAGGGACAGGAGAACACTGAAGCTTTCTTT. As protein: CASSEGQENTEAFF.